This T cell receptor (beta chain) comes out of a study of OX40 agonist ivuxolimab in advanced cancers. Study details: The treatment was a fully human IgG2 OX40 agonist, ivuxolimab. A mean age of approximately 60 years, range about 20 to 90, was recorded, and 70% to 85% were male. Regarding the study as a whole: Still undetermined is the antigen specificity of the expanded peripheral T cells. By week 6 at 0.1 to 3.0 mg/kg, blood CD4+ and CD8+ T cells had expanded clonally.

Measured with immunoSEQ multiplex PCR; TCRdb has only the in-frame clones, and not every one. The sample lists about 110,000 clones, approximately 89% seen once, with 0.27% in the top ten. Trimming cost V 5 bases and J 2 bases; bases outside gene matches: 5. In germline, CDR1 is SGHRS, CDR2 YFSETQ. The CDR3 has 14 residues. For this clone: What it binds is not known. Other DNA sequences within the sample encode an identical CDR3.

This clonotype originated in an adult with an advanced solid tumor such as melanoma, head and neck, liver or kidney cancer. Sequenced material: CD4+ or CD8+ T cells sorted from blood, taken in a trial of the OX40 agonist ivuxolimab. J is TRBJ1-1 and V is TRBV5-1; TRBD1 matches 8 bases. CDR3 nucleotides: TGCGCCAGCAGTCCCGGGACAGGTAACACTGAAGCTTTCTTT. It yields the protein CASSPGTGNTEAFF.